This T cell receptor beta chain was obtained from a study of blood T cell repertoires in COVID-19. Study at large: The United States, Italy and Spain supplied acute and convalescent COVID-19 samples.

CDR1 MNHEY and CDR2 SMNVEV come from the germline V gene (reference sequence). Trimming took 9 bases from V and 4 from J, leaving 18 bases between them. This CDR3 is 15 amino acids long. As processed by the authors: By means of reference gene primer amplification, nucleated cell counts were estimated. Using immunoSEQ multiplex PCR, the repertoire was profiled, and TCRdb retains in-frame clones only, with some absent. That table furnishes V, J and clone size, whereas the DNA furnished D and trimming. The data hold 130,000 to 150,000 clones, with over 70% observed a single time. Sequenced material: peripheral blood. The clonotype originates from a woman aged 55-75 years with acute or convalescent COVID-19. The V gene is TRBV27, the J gene TRBJ2-2; D uncertain. The CDR3: CASTKRADGTGELFF. The CDR3 bases are TGTGCCAGTACTAAGAGAGCCGACGGCACCGGGGAGCTGTTTTTT.